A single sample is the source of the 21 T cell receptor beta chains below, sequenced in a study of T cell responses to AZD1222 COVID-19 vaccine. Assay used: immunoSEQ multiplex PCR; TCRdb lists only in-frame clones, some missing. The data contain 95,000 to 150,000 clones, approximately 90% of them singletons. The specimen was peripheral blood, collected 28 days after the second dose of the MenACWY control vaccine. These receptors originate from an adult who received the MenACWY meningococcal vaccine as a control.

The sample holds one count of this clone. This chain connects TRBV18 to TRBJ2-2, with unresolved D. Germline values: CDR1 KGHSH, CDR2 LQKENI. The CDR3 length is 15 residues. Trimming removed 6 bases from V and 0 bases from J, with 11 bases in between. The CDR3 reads CASSLSGPNTGELFF. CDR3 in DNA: TGTGCCAGCTCCCTCTCTGGACCGAACACCGGGGAGCTGTTTTTT.

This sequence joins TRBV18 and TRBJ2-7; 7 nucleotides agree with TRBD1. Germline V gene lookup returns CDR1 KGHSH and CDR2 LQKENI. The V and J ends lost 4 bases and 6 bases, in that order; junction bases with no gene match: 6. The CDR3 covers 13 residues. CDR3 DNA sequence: TGTGCCAGCTCACAGGGGGCGGTAAGCGAGCAGTACGTC. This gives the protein CASSQGAVSEQYV.

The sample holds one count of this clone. This chain's CDR3 is CASSPPGLAGASTDTQYF. Written as DNA, the CDR3 is TGTGCCAGCAGCCCTCCGGGACTAGCGGGGGCTAGCACAGATACGCAGTATTTT. V gene TRBV14 combines with J gene TRBJ2-3, with 14 bases aligning to TRBD2. CDR1 SGHDN and CDR2 FVKESK come from the germline V gene. J lost 0 bases, V lost 4 bases, and 6 bases had no gene match. The CDR3 has 18 residues.

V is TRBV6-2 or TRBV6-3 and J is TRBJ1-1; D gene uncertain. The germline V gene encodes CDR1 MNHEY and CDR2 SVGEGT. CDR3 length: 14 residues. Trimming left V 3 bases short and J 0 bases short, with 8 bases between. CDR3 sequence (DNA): TGTGCCAGCAGTTATCAGGCATTGAACACTGAAGCTTTCTTT. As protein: CASSYQALNTEAFF.

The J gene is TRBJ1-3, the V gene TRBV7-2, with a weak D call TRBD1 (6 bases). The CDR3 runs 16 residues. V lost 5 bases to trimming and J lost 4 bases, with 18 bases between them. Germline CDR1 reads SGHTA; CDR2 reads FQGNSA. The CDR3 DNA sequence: TGTGCCAGCAGCCCGGGTGGGGGGGCGACGGGAAACACCATATATTTT. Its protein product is CASSPGGGATGNTIYF.

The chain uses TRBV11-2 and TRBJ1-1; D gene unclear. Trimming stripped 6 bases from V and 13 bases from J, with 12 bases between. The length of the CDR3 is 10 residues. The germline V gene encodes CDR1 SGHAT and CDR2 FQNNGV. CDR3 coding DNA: TGTGCCAGCAGACCAATTTTTGATTTCTTT. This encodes CASRPIFDFF.

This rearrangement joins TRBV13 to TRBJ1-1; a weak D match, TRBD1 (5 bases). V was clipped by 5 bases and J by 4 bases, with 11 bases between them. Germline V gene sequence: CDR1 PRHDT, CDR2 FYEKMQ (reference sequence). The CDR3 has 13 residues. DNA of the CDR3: TGTGCCAGCAGCCCGGGACGAAGCACTGAAGCTTTCTTT. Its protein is CASSPGRSTEAFF.

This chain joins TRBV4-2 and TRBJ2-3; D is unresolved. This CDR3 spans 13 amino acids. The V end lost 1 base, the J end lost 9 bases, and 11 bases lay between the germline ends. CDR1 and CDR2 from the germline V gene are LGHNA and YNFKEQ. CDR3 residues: CASSQGDYITQYF. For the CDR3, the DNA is TGTGCCAGCAGCCAAGGGGATTATATAACGCAGTATTTT.

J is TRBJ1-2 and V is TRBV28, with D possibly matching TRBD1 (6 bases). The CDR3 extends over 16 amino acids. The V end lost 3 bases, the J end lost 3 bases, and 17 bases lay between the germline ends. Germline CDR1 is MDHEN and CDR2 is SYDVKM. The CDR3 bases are TGTGCCAGCAGTTTGGGCATCAGGGGCGAGGACTATGGCTACACCTTC. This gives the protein CASSLGIRGEDYGYTF.

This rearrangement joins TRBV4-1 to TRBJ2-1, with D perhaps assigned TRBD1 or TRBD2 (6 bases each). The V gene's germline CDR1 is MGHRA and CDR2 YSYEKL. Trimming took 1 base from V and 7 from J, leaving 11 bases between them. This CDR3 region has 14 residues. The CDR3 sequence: CASSQGGLANEQFF. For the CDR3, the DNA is TGCGCCAGCAGCCAAGGGGGGCTAGCGAATGAGCAGTTCTTC.

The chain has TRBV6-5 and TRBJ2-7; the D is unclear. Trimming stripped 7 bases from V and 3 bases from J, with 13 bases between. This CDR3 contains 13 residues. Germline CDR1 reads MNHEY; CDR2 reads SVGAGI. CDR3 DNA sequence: TGTGCCAGCACCCGGACGGAAATCTACGAGCAGTACGTC. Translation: CASTRTEIYEQYV.

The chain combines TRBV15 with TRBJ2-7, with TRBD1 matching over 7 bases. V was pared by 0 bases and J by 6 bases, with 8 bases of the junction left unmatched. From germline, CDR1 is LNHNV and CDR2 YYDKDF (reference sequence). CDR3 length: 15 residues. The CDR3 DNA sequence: TGTGCCACCAGCAGAGAAGGTCAGAGGACAGGCGAGCAGTACGTC. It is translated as CATSREGQRTGEQYV.

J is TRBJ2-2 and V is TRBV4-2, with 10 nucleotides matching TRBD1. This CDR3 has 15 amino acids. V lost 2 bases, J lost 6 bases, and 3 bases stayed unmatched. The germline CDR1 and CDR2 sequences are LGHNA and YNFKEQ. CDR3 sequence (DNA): TGTGCCAGCAGCCAATGGACAGGGGGGGCCGGGGAGCTGTTTTTT. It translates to CASSQWTGGAGELFF.

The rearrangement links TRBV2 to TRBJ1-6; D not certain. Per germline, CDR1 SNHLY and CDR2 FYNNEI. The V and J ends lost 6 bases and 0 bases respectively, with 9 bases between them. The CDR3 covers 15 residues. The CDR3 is CASSWESSYNSPLHF. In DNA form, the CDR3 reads TGTGCCAGCAGCTGGGAAAGCTCCTATAATTCACCCCTCCACTTT.

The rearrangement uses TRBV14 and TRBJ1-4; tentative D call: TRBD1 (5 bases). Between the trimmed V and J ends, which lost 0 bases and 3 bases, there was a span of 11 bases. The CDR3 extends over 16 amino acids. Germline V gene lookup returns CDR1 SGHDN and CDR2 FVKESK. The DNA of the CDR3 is TGTGCCAGCAGCCAAGAGCAGGGTTTGGCTAATGAAAAACTGTTTTTT. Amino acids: CASSQEQGLANEKLFF.

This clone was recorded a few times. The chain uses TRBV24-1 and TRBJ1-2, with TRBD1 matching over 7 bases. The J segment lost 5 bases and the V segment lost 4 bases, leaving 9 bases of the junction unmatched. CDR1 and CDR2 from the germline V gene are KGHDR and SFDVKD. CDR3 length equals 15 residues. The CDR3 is CATSEAAGGAYGYTF. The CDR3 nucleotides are TGTGCCACCAGTGAAGCGGCAGGGGGTGCATATGGCTACACCTTC.

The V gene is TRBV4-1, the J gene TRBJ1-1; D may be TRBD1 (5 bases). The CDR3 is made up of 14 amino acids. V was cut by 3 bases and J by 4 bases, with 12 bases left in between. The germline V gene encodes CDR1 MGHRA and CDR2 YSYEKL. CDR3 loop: CASSHGGEGTEAFF. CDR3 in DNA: TGCGCCAGCAGCCATGGGGGAGAGGGCACTGAAGCTTTCTTT.

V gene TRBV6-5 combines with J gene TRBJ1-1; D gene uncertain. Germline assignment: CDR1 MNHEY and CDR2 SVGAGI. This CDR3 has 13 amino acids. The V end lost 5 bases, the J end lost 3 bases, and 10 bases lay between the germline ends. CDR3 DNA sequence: TGTGCCAGCAGTACCCAGGTGGACACTGAAGCTTTCTTT. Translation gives CASSTQVDTEAFF.

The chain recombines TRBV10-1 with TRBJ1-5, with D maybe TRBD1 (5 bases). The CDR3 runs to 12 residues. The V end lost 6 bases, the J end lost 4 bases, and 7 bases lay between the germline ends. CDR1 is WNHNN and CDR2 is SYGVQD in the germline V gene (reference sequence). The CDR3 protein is CASSQGNQPQHF. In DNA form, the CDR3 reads TGCGCCAGCAGCCAGGGAAATCAGCCCCAGCATTTT.

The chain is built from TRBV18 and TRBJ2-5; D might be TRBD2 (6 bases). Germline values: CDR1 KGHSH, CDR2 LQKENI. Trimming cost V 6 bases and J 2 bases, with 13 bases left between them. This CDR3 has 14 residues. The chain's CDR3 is CASSSRGGQETQYF. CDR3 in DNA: TGTGCCAGCTCGTCCCGAGGAGGGCAAGAGACCCAGTACTTC.

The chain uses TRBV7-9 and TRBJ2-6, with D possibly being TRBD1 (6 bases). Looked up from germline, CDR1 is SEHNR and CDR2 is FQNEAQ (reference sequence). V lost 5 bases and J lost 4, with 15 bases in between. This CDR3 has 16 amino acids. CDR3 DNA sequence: TGTGCCAGCAGCAGCTATACAGGGTCCGGGGCCAACGTCCTGACTTTC. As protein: CASSSYTGSGANVLTF.